This T cell receptor beta chain is drawn from a study of shared clonotypes between healthy human individuals. Findings of the study overall: Unshared clonotypes carried lower generation probabilities than those common to all four donors. An expected dependence of interdonor clonotype sharing on sequencing depth was noted.

Deep was the level at which the assay was run. Genomic DNA per cell subset filled all wells of several immunoSEQ plates. This table comes from immunoSEQ multiplex PCR, and its TCRdb copy is limited to in-frame clones, with some not included. This table holds around 1 million clones, approximately 80% found once. On this clone itself: Its antigen is still unknown. Different DNA sequences within this sample yield the same CDR3.

This clonotype was sampled from a young man in good health. The sequenced material came from memory CD4+ T cells sorted from blood. Subset reported: CD45RA-negative fraction.

The CDR3 region is CAWSVGGSGNTIYF. CDR3 coding DNA: TGTGCCTGGAGTGTAGGAGGCTCTGGAAACACCATATATTTT. The V call is TRBV30, the J call TRBJ1-3; no reliable D call. The CDR3 runs 14 residues. V was shortened by 0 bases and J by 0 bases, with 6 bases between the two germline ends. Germline CDR1 reads GTSNPN; CDR2 reads SVGIG (reference sequence).